These 14 T cell receptor beta chains were all obtained from the same sample, sequenced in a study of vaccination and CD4 T cells after COVID-19. For these receptors, no antigen is known. The Oncomine TCR Beta short-read assay was applied to DNA of cultured CD4+ T cells. TCRdb independently ran MiXCR on the PCR reads; one entry per CDR3 protein. The sample holds 28,000 or so distinct CDR3 sequences; 35% to 50% are singletons and the top ten take approximately 11%. Stated treatment: roughly 10-day PBMC culture with coronavirus spike peptide pools or control peptides (ViraFEST assay). The specimen was CD4+ T cells from blood, cultured in vitro. These receptors all stem from a human donor who had recovered from COVID-19.

The chain has TRBV2 and TRBJ1-1; perhaps TRBD1 as D (5 bases). This CDR3 has 14 residues. Germline loops: CDR1 SNHLY, CDR2 FYNNEI. V lost 4 bases to trimming and J lost 0 bases, with 9 bases between them. The CDR3 DNA is TGTGCCAGCAGTGCCCAGGGATTGAACACTGAAGCTTTCTTT. Translation gives CASSAQGLNTEAFF.

The gene calls are TRBV21-1 and TRBJ2-2; no check of the table's D call, TRBD1, against the DNA was made. TRBV21-1 counts as a pseudogene. The CDR3 contains 16 residues. CDR3 residues: CASSSKEGLGTGELFF. The CDR3 DNA is TGTGCCAGCAGCTCTAAAGAGGGGTTGGGCACCGGGGAGCTGTTTTTT.

This clonotype was picked up a small number of times. The CDR3 loop reads CAKLPDRRDYGYTF. CDR3 DNA: TGTGCCAAACTACCGGACAGGAGGGACTATGGCTACACCTTC. The chain combines TRBV19 with TRBJ1-2; 7 bases are shared with TRBD1. V lost 10 bases to trimming and J lost 3 bases; unmatched junction nucleotides: 11. The germline gives CDR1 LNHDA, CDR2 SQIVND (reference sequence). This CDR3 contains 14 residues. Full variable domain (rest looked up from reference TRBV19 and TRBJ1-2): DGGITQSPKYLFRKEGQNVTLSCEQNLNHDAMYWYRQDPGQGLRLIYYSQIVNDFQKGDIAEGYSVSREKKESFPLTVTSAQKNPTAFYLCAKLPDRRDYGYTFGSGTRLTVV.

J is TRBJ2-3 and V is TRBV20-1; 7 positions match TRBD1. The junction had 2 bases not matched to a gene; V was cut back by 1 base and J by 1 base. The CDR3 consists of 14 residues. The germline gives CDR1 DFQATT, CDR2 SNEGSKA (reference sequence). In nucleotides, the CDR3 is TGCAGTGCTAGAGGGCAGGGGGGCACAGATACGCAGTATTTT. Translated: CSARGQGGTDTQYF.

DNA for the CDR3: TGCAGTGCTAAAGGAGGGGTTGAAACTGAAGCTTTCTTT. Residues: CSAKGGVETEAFF. The chain employs TRBV20-1 and TRBJ1-1; D might be TRBD1 (5 bases). V lost 4 bases and J 5 bases, leaving 14 bases between the germline ends. Looked up from germline, CDR1 is DFQATT and CDR2 is SNEGSKA (reference sequence). The CDR3 spans 13 residues.

This chain connects TRBV30 to TRBJ2-5, with a tentative D call TRBD1 (6 bases). Germline V gene lookup returns CDR1 GTSNPN and CDR2 SVGIG (reference sequence). Trimming removed 7 bases from V and 7 bases from J, with 19 bases in between. This CDR3 region has 13 residues. The CDR3 bases are TGTGCCTCACAGGGAGCCCTCCGGGGGACCCAGTACTTC. Protein: CASQGALRGTQYF.

The chain carries TRBV28 and TRBJ2-5; perhaps TRBD2 as D (7 bases). V lost 6 bases and J lost 2, with 16 bases in between. CDR1 MDHEN and CDR2 SYDVKM come from the germline V gene. The CDR3 sequence is 15 residues long. CDR3 sequence reads: CASSRGGRIQETQYF. For the CDR3, the DNA is TGTGCCAGCAGCAGGGGAGGGCGCATACAAGAGACCCAGTACTTC.

This chain uses TRBV28 with TRBJ1-1, with D possibly TRBD1 on 5 matching bases. The CDR3 loop spans 14 amino acids. Germline CDR1 reads MDHEN; CDR2 reads SYDVKM. V was cut by 4 bases and J by 4 bases, with 13 bases left in between. The CDR3 sequence: CASSSPGGGTEAFF. The CDR3 DNA follows: TGTGCCAGCAGTTCCCCCGGGGGGGGCACTGAAGCTTTCTTT.

This clonotype was observed a handful of times. The chain uses TRBV27 and TRBJ2-7; a possible D gene is TRBD1 (6 bases). This CDR3 contains 15 residues. With 5 bases removed from V and 3 bases from J, the gap between germline ends came to 17 bases. Germline CDR1 reads MNHEY; CDR2 reads SMNVEV (reference sequence). The CDR3 DNA is TGTGCCAGCAGTCTACGGGACACATTACTCTACGAGCAGTACTTC. This sequence encodes CASSLRDTLLYEQYF.

The chain links TRBV2 to TRBJ2-2; D unclear. The CDR3 is made up of 12 amino acids. CDR1 and CDR2 (germline): SNHLY, FYNNEI. V shed 8 bases and J shed 4 bases, with 8 bases lying between them. The CDR3 protein is CASRESTGELFF. The CDR3 DNA is TGTGCCAGCCGCGAGAGCACCGGGGAGCTGTTTTTT.

The rearrangement joins TRBV20-1 to TRBJ2-7; D is unresolved. The germline V and J ends were trimmed by 0 bases and 3 bases, with 15 bases remaining between them. CDR1 is DFQATT, CDR2 SNEGSKA, per germline (reference sequence). This CDR3 contains 15 residues. In DNA form, the CDR3 reads TGCAGTGCTAGAGATCCGAGTCGGGCTAACTACGAGCAGTACTTC. It is translated as CSARDPSRANYEQYF.

This clonotype was found a few times. The rearrangement uses TRBV15 and TRBJ2-7; 8 bases fit TRBD1. CDR3 length: 16 residues. CDR1 is LNHNV and CDR2 is YYDKDF in the germline V gene (reference sequence). Trimming removed 0 bases from V and 5 bases from J; junction bases left unmatched: 9. DNA for the CDR3: TGTGCCACCAGCAGAGATCAGGGACAGGCAAGGAACGAGCAGTACTTC. As protein: CATSRDQGQARNEQYF.

This clonotype turned up a few times. This chain joins TRBV28 and TRBJ2-7; D perhaps matches TRBD1 (5 bases). CDR3 length: 12 residues. V was clipped by 7 bases and J by 6 bases, with 13 bases between them. Germline CDR1 and CDR2: MDHEN and SYDVKM. CDR3: CASTQGWAEQYF. The CDR3 DNA reads TGTGCCAGCACCCAGGGTTGGGCCGAGCAGTACTTC.

This clonotype was picked up a small number of times. This CDR3 is CASSSYGGSNTGELFF. CDR3 DNA sequence: TGTGCCAGCAGCTCATATGGGGGTTCGAACACCGGGGAGCTGTTTTTT. The chain joins TRBV7-2 to TRBJ2-2; D possibly uses TRBD1 or TRBD2 (5 bases each). Trimming stripped 4 bases from V and 0 bases from J, with 12 bases between. This CDR3 contains 16 residues. Germline lookup yields CDR1 SGHTA and CDR2 FQGNSA.